This T cell receptor (beta chain) was documented in a study of human T cells and chemical hapten exposure. For the study at large: On roughly 2 cm by roughly 2 cm of upper inner arm skin, sensitization was performed with 2% DPC.

With 5 bases removed from V and 2 bases from J, the gap between germline ends came to 11 bases. The CDR3 covers 14 residues. In TCRdb, the RACE reads were re-called with MiXCR into one record per CDR3 protein. Of 330,000 or so distinct CDR3 sequences in the sample, about 6% were seen once. The time point is: patch test 2, 6 weeks after DPC sensitization. Treatment defined: therapeutic diphenylcyclopropenone sensitization with weekly scalp DPC. J is TRBJ2-3 and V is TRBV12-3 or TRBV12-4; a possible D gene is TRBD2 (6 bases). The sequence was collected from a woman aged 18-29 years with alopecia areata. Some clones in this sample may be carry-over from other donors' samples. Sequencing used whole blood, obtained in connection with sensitization to the hapten diphenylcyclopropenone (DPC). Written as DNA, the CDR3 is TGTGCCAGCAGTCCCGGGGGTATCACAGATACGCAGTATTTT. This gives the protein CASSPGGITDTQYF.